This section outlines one T cell receptor beta chain sequence together with its context. The antigen is not known. The data were taken from a study of CD8 T cells in ankylosing spondylitis. Findings and limits, study-wide: From matched ankylosing spondylitis synovial fluid, disease-linked clones were reportedly recovered at significantly enriched levels.

With 6 bases removed from V and 2 bases from J, the gap between germline ends came to 14 bases. CDR1 is MNHNS and CDR2 is SASEGT in the germline V gene. CDR3 length: 14 amino acids. From the 5' RACE reads, TCRdb called clonotypes with MiXCR, one entry per CDR3 protein. This sample has 250,000 to 350,000 distinct CDR3 sequences, with 20% found just once. The sequencing sample was made of blood, either unsorted or a sorted T cell fraction (not recorded which). This receptor was identified in a female donor with ankylosing spondylitis or in good health (not recorded which). The chain links TRBV6-1 to TRBJ2-7, with D perhaps matching TRBD1 (6 bases). The CDR3 DNA is TGTGCCAGCAGACAAACCGGGACAACCTACGAGCAGTACTTC. It translates to CASRQTGTTYEQYF.